This T cell receptor (beta chain) emerged from a study of shared clonotypes between healthy human individuals. Overall study: Each donor contributed plates that comprised three CD4 naive, three CD4 memory, two CD8 naive and one CD8 memory. Study-wide results and limits: Sequencing depth was expected to affect clonotype sharing among donors. Though the depth was large, rarefaction showed that sorted-subset sequencing was incomplete. Larger richness was generally estimated for naive than memory subsets.

CD45RO-negative, CCR7-selected cells formed the naive CD8 fraction, which excluded terminally differentiated effector memory CD45RA+ cells. Note on this clone: Its antigen remains unidentified.

In germline, CDR1 is SGDLS, CDR2 YYNGEE. The CDR3 extends over 14 amino acids. Trimming took 4 bases from V and 4 from J; bases not matched to a gene: 4. Assay: immunoSEQ multiplex PCR; the TCRdb copy retains only in-frame clones and omits some. The repertoire holds about 2.1 million clones, with around 93% as singletons. The rearrangement uses TRBV9 and TRBJ2-2; 7 nucleotides line up with TRBD1. This receptor was taken from a man younger than 30 in good health. Some clones in this sample may be carry-over from other donors' samples. Specimen: naive CD8+ T cells from PBMCs. CDR3 DNA: TGTGCCAGCAGCAAGACAGGGTTCACCGGGGAGCTGTTTTTT. Residues: CASSKTGFTGELFF.